The clone carrying this T cell receptor (beta chain) is labeled medium-sized. From the RT-PCR reads, TCRdb called clonotypes with MiXCR, one entry per CDR3 protein. This table has roughly 8,400 distinct CDR3 sequences, roughly 4% appearing once. This sample is part of a study of patients and donors after allogeneic stem cell transplantation. The CDR3 has 11 residues. From germline, CDR1 is KGHDR and CDR2 SFDVKD. V gave up 5 bases and J gave up 8 bases; unmatched junction bases: 1. This chain joins TRBV24-1 and TRBJ1-1, with 7 bases identical to TRBD1. The sequenced sample consisted of blood, either unsorted or a sorted T cell fraction (not recorded which). This sequence originates from a human donor who was either an allogeneic HSCT recipient or a stem cell or donor lymphocyte infusion donor (not recorded which). It is not recorded whose cells these are; they may come from a transplant donor. CDR3 in amino acids: CATSGRGEAFF. In nucleotides, the CDR3 is TGTGCCACCAGTGGCAGGGGGGAAGCTTTCTTT.